This T cell receptor (beta chain) derives from a study of Ad26.COV2.S vaccination and SARS-CoV-2 variants. The method was immunoSEQ multiplex PCR; TCRdb's version includes in-frame clones alone and lacks a portion of them. The sample carries 300,000 to 500,000 clones, less than 90% recorded once. Per the germline V gene, CDR1 is LGHDT and CDR2 is YNNKEL (reference sequence). CDR3 length: 14 amino acids. Between the trimmed V and J ends, which lost 0 bases and 4 bases, there was a span of 9 bases. This sample's treatment: roughly 19 received Ad26.COV2.S at low or high dose, single or two shots; several received placebo; per-sample allocation not given. The investigators took samples on day 63 after the first vaccine or placebo injection.

The input for sequencing was peripheral blood, taken in a trial of Ad26.COV2.S vaccine versus placebo. This rearrangement joins TRBV3-1 (or the pseudogene TRBV3-2) to TRBJ2-5; D gene unclear. This TCR came from a person between 18 and 65 years old who received the Ad26.COV2.S COVID-19 vaccine or a placebo. CDR3 DNA sequence: TGTGCCAGCAGCCAAGACCCCGAACGAGAGACCCAGTACTTC. This sequence encodes CASSQDPERETQYF.